The 9 T cell receptor beta chains below were found in one sample sequenced in a study of blood T cell repertoires in COVID-19. This table comes from immunoSEQ multiplex PCR, and its TCRdb copy is limited to in-frame clones, with some not included. Of 200,000 to 250,000 clones listed, roughly 90% are singletons. Sequencing was performed on peripheral blood. The receptors shown here come from a woman between 50 and 59 years old with acute or convalescent COVID-19.

The rearrangement uses TRBV5-6 and TRBJ2-1; D possibly corresponds to TRBD2 (6 bases). Trimming took off 4 bases at V and 3 bases at J, with 17 bases between the two ends. Looked up from germline, CDR1 is SGHDT and CDR2 is YYEEEE. This CDR3 has 16 residues. The CDR3 DNA is TGTGCCAGCAGCCCACGTTATAGCGGCTACTACAATGAGCAGTTCTTC. Translated: CASSPRYSGYYNEQFF.

The rearrangement uses TRBV13 and TRBJ2-7; TRBD2 matches 7 bases. Germline V gene lookup returns CDR1 PRHDT and CDR2 FYEKMQ (reference sequence). The CDR3 is made up of 15 amino acids. V trimming: 3 bases; J trimming: 4 bases; junction bases outside the gene matches: 9. Written as DNA, the CDR3 is TGTGCCAGCAGCTTGGGCGGGAGAGCGCTTTACGAGCAGTACTTC. This encodes CASSLGGRALYEQYF.

V usage is TRBV18 and J usage is TRBJ2-3; 12 bases fit TRBD1. The CDR3 has 16 residues. V lost 0 bases to trimming and J lost 7 bases; unmatched junction nucleotides: 5. Germline values: CDR1 KGHSH, CDR2 LQKENI. The CDR3 nucleotides are TGTGCCAGCTCACCACCAGGGACAGGGGGCTTAAATACGCAGTATTTT. Its protein product is CASSPPGTGGLNTQYF.

V is TRBV27 and J is TRBJ1-2, with D possibly TRBD1 on 6 matching bases. Looked up from germline, CDR1 is MNHEY and CDR2 is SMNVEV (reference sequence). The V end lost 0 bases, the J end lost 8 bases, and 10 bases lay between the germline ends. The CDR3 runs to 13 residues. The CDR3 loop is CASSLSGGRGYTF. CDR3 nucleotides: TGTGCCAGCAGTTTATCAGGGGGTCGAGGCTACACCTTC.

V gene TRBV19 combines with J gene TRBJ1-3; D is perhaps TRBD1 (5 bases). The V end was cut by 7 bases, the J end by 0 bases, with 7 bases between. The CDR3 covers 13 residues. Per the germline V gene, CDR1 is LNHDA and CDR2 is SQIVND (reference sequence). CDR3 residues: CASNQGSGNTIYF. CDR3 nucleotides: TGTGCCAGTAACCAGGGCTCTGGAAACACCATATATTTT.

This CDR3 reads CATNRDRGVQPQHF. The CDR3 coding sequence is TGTGCCACCAATCGGGACAGGGGTGTTCAGCCCCAGCATTTT. The genes are TRBV19 and TRBJ1-5; 10 bases are a match to TRBD1. The CDR3 spans 14 residues. V trimming: 10 bases; J trimming: 6 bases; junction bases outside the gene matches: 9. Germline values: CDR1 LNHDA, CDR2 SQIVND (reference sequence).

This clone appeared once. V gene TRBV19 combines with J gene TRBJ1-3; tentatively, D is TRBD1 (5 bases). This CDR3 has 15 amino acids. The germline V and J ends were trimmed by 0 bases and 0 bases, with 6 bases remaining between them. Germline V gene lookup returns CDR1 LNHDA and CDR2 SQIVND (reference sequence). CDR3 in amino acids: CASSIDRASGNTIYF. The CDR3 DNA follows: TGTGCCAGTAGTATAGACAGGGCCTCTGGAAACACCATATATTTT.

The CDR3 bases are TGTGCCAGCCTTAAAAAAGAGACCCAGTACTTC. The encoded protein is CASLKKETQYF. This chain joins TRBV3-1 (or the pseudogene TRBV3-2) and TRBJ2-5; D is unresolved. Trimming removed 8 bases from V and 3 bases from J, with 7 bases in between. Germline V gene sequence: CDR1 LGHDT, CDR2 YNNKEL (reference sequence). This CDR3 contains 11 residues.

The chain recombines TRBV9 with TRBJ2-3; 7 bases map to TRBD2. The CDR3 loop spans 17 amino acids. Germline loops: CDR1 SGDLS, CDR2 YYNGEE. The V and J ends lost 4 bases and 2 bases, in that order; junction bases with no gene match: 13. DNA of the CDR3: TGTGCCAGCAGCCTCCCTAAGTGGGGGGGAAACACAGATACGCAGTATTTT. This translates into CASSLPKWGGNTDTQYF. The full variable domain, its missing parts supplied by reference TRBV9 and TRBJ2-3, is DSGVTQTPKHLITATGQRVTLRCSPRSGDLSVYWYQQSLDQGLQFLIQYYNGEERAKGNILERFSAQQFPDLHSELNLSSLELGDSALYFCASSLPKWGGNTDTQYFGPGTRLTVL.